One and the same sample provided the 25 T cell receptor beta chains below, sequenced in a study of blood T cell repertoires in COVID-19. Measured with immunoSEQ multiplex PCR; TCRdb has only the in-frame clones, and not every one. Among roughly 160,000 clones listed, 80% to 90% were seen once. Sequencing was done on a sample of peripheral blood. Receptor source: a woman aged 60 to 75 who had recovered from COVID-19.

This chain connects TRBV18 to TRBJ1-2; D is unresolved. V was pared by 2 bases and J by 4 bases, with 11 bases between. The CDR3 extends over 14 amino acids. The germline gives CDR1 KGHSH, CDR2 LQKENI. CDR3 coding DNA: TGTGCCAGCTCACCAACGGCAGGAAGCTATGGCTACACCTTC. Its translation: CASSPTAGSYGYTF.

This clone has a handful of counts. The chain carries TRBV27 and TRBJ1-3; D is undetermined. Per the germline V gene, CDR1 is MNHEY and CDR2 is SMNVEV (reference sequence). V lost 4 bases and J lost 5, with 3 bases in between. This CDR3 contains 11 residues. The CDR3 protein is CASSSRNTIYF. The CDR3 DNA follows: TGTGCCAGCAGTTCCAGAAACACCATATATTTT.

About this clone itself: The junction shows a germline mismatch at one end, possibly a read error. The chain recombines TRBV3-1 (or the pseudogene TRBV3-2) with TRBJ2-5; perhaps TRBD2 as D (6 bases). Germline values: CDR1 LGHDT, CDR2 YNNKEL (reference sequence). There are 12 residues in the CDR3. CDR3 in DNA: TGTGCCAGCACCCAACTAGCAGAGACCCAGTACTTC. Its protein product is CASTQLAETQYF.

The genes are TRBV5-4 and TRBJ2-7; D possibly corresponds to TRBD1 (8 bases). The CDR3 is 14 residues long. V lost 6 bases and J lost 1, with 14 bases in between. Germline CDR1 is SGHNT and CDR2 is YYREEE (reference sequence). The CDR3 reads CASKAQGGSYEQYF. DNA for the CDR3: TGTGCCAGCAAAGCACAGGGGGGGTCCTACGAGCAGTACTTC.

This chain joins TRBV5-5 and TRBJ1-5; D might be TRBD1 (6 bases). Trimming pared 1 base from V and 2 bases from J, leaving 10 bases between. CDR1 and CDR2 from the germline V gene are SGHKS and YYEKEE (reference sequence). This CDR3 is 15 amino acids long. Here the CDR3 DNA reads TGTGCCAGCAGCTTGCTGGGGGCTGGCAATCAGCCCCAGCATTTT. It is translated as CASSLLGAGNQPQHF.

The J gene is TRBJ2-7, the V gene TRBV5-1; TRBD2 is a possible D gene (6 bases). This CDR3 region has 15 residues. Trimming left V 4 bases short and J 0 bases short, with 14 bases between. CDR1 is SGHRS and CDR2 is YFSETQ in the germline V gene. The CDR3 sequence: CASSVLAPSSYEQYF. The DNA of the CDR3 is TGCGCCAGCAGCGTCCTAGCGCCGAGCTCCTACGAGCAGTACTTC.

The V and J genes are TRBV7-8 and TRBJ2-7; the D gene is possibly TRBD1 (5 bases). CDR3 length: 16 residues. Trimming stripped 2 bases from V and 0 bases from J, with 14 bases between. The germline V gene encodes CDR1 SGHVS and CDR2 FQNEAQ. The CDR3 DNA follows: TGTGCCAGCAGCTTACGTACAGGTACCAGCTCCTACGAGCAGTACTTC. This gives the protein CASSLRTGTSSYEQYF.

CDR3 sequence: CASSLQGRVGTGELFF. The CDR3 region has the DNA TGCGCCAGCAGCTTGCAGGGGCGGGTAGGAACCGGGGAGCTGTTTTTT. V is TRBV5-1 and J is TRBJ2-2; tentative D call: TRBD1 (6 bases). Trimming pared 1 base from V and 5 bases from J, leaving 15 bases between. Germline-derived CDR1 and CDR2 are SGHRS and YFSETQ. The CDR3 contains 16 residues.

V is TRBV28 and J is TRBJ2-7, with 11 bases aligning to TRBD1. The CDR3 spans 14 residues. J lost 7 bases, V lost 6 bases, and 8 bases had no gene match. Germline values: CDR1 MDHEN, CDR2 SYDVKM. The CDR3 is CASRTIGTGGEQYF. DNA of the CDR3: TGTGCCAGCAGGACAATCGGGACAGGGGGTGAGCAGTACTTC.

The chain recombines TRBV7-2 with TRBJ2-7, with TRBD2 matching over 9 bases. The ends lost 4 bases at V and 0 bases at J; junction bases unmatched: 1. The CDR3 is 14 amino acids. CDR1 is SGHTA and CDR2 is FQGNSA in the germline V gene. DNA for the CDR3: TGTGCCAGCAGCTCTAGCGGGGTCTCCTACGAGCAGTACTTC. This translates into CASSSSGVSYEQYF.

The chain recombines TRBV5-1 with TRBJ2-5; the match to TRBD2 covers 11 bases. This CDR3 is built from 16 residues. Trimming cost V 4 bases and J 5 bases; bases outside gene matches: 10. Germline V gives CDR1 SGHRS, CDR2 YFSETQ. In DNA form, the CDR3 reads TGCGCCAGCAGCCCCAATAGCGGGGGGGCAGGCGAGACCCAGTACTTC. Translated: CASSPNSGGAGETQYF.

The chain links TRBV28 to TRBJ2-1, with 9 bases matching TRBD2. Germline CDR1 and CDR2: MDHEN and SYDVKM. The CDR3 is 15 amino acids. After removal of 5 bases from V and 7 bases from J, the junction contained 9 bases not matched to a gene. The CDR3 spells CASSRGGARGNEQFF. Written as DNA, the CDR3 is TGTGCCAGCAGTCGCGGGGGGGCCAGGGGGAATGAGCAGTTCTTC.

This clone was observed once. V usage is TRBV5-8 and J usage is TRBJ1-1, with D unresolved. Germline CDR1 reads SGHTS; CDR2 reads YDEGEE. V was pared by 1 base and J by 5 bases, with 12 bases between. The length of the CDR3 is 14 residues. CDR3 region: CASSLRTRDTEAFF. The CDR3 nucleotides are TGTGCCAGCAGCTTGAGGACGAGGGATACTGAAGCTTTCTTT.

V gene TRBV2 combines with J gene TRBJ1-2; D gene unclear. The CDR3 consists of 12 residues. V lost 7 bases and J lost 4, with 10 bases in between. CDR1 and CDR2 (germline): SNHLY, FYNNEI. The CDR3 nucleotides are TGTGCCAGCATGGGAGGCCTCTATGGCTACACCTTC. This gives the protein CASMGGLYGYTF.

This clone has just a few counts. This chain links TRBV5-1 with TRBJ1-1; no reliable D call. This CDR3 is 16 amino acids long. The germline V gene has CDR1 SGHRS and CDR2 YFSETQ. V was clipped by 0 bases and J by 3 bases, with 15 bases between them. The CDR3 DNA reads TGCGCCAGCAGCTTGGTCCCCGAGGGCGGAGACACTGAAGCTTTCTTT. It encodes CASSLVPEGGDTEAFF. Combining the CDR3 with reference TRBV5-1 and TRBJ1-1 gives the whole variable domain KAGVTQTPRYLIKTRGQQVTLSCSPISGHRSVSWYQQTPGQGLQFLFEYFSETQRNKGNFPGRFSGRQFSNSRSEMNVSTLELGDSALYLCASSLVPEGGDTEAFFGQGTRLTVV.

This clone appeared a single time. The CDR3 nucleotides are TGTGCCAGCAGCCAAGTACAGGGGCAATCACCCCTCCACTTT. It is translated as CASSQVQGQSPLHF. V is TRBV14 and J is TRBJ1-6; 7 positions match TRBD1. The CDR3 contains 14 residues. Germline V gene lookup returns CDR1 SGHDN and CDR2 FVKESK. Trimming took 1 base from V and 10 from J; bases not matched to a gene: 4.

The chain couples TRBV4-2 to TRBJ2-2, with TRBD2 matching over 13 bases. Germline V gene data show CDR1 as LGHNA and CDR2 as YNFKEQ. The V and J ends lost 1 base and 5 bases, in that order; junction bases with no gene match: 7. CDR3 length: 18 amino acids. CDR3 nucleotide sequence: TGTGCCAGCAGCCAAGCCACCCGACTAGCGGGAGGTACCGGGGAGCTGTTTTTT. Translation: CASSQATRLAGGTGELFF.

The V gene is TRBV5-1, the J gene TRBJ1-1; TRBD1 matches 7 bases. Germline CDR1 reads SGHRS; CDR2 reads YFSETQ. V shed 3 bases and J 5 bases; nucleotides not matched to a gene: 4. The CDR3 extends over 13 amino acids. The CDR3 is CASSWSTGTEAFF. The CDR3 DNA follows: TGCGCCAGCAGCTGGTCGACAGGGACTGAAGCTTTCTTT.

The chain couples TRBV10-3 to TRBJ1-1; TRBD1 matches 9 bases. The J segment lost 0 bases and the V segment lost 2 bases, leaving 4 bases of the junction unmatched. The CDR3 is 16 amino acids. CDR1 is ENHRY and CDR2 is SYGVKD in the germline V gene. CDR3 in DNA: TGTGCCATCAGTGAGCCGGGACAGGGAGTGAACACTGAAGCTTTCTTT. Translating it yields CAISEPGQGVNTEAFF.

The chain has TRBV5-5 and TRBJ1-5; tentatively, D is TRBD1 (6 bases). The CDR3 covers 15 residues. CDR1 and CDR2 from the germline V gene are SGHKS and YYEKEE (reference sequence). The V and J ends lost 1 base and 5 bases respectively, with 13 bases between them. For the CDR3, the DNA is TGTGCCAGCAGCTTGTACCAGGGGCAGGATCAGCCCCAGCATTTT. This codes for CASSLYQGQDQPQHF.

V gene TRBV19 combines with J gene TRBJ2-5; 9 nucleotides line up with TRBD2. Germline values: CDR1 LNHDA, CDR2 SQIVND (reference sequence). With 3 bases clipped from V and 7 bases from J, the junction kept 9 bases outside the gene matches. The CDR3 is made up of 15 amino acids. The CDR3 coding sequence is TGTGCCAGTAGTATTGGTCTAGCGGGGACCGGGACCCAGTACTTC. Translation: CASSIGLAGTGTQYF. The full variable domain, completed using reference TRBV19 and TRBJ2-5, is DGGITQSPKYLFRKEGQNVTLSCEQNLNHDAMYWYRQDPGQGLRLIYYSQIVNDFQKGDIAEGYSVSREKKESFPLTVTSAQKNPTAFYLCASSIGLAGTGTQYFGPGTRLLVL.

The chain uses TRBV6-5 and TRBJ2-3; 7 nucleotides line up with TRBD1. This CDR3 spans 13 amino acids. Trimming removed 6 bases from V and 6 bases from J; junction bases left unmatched: 6. Germline V gene data show CDR1 as MNHEY and CDR2 as SVGAGI. The CDR3 here is CASRTSQGDTQYF. In DNA form, the CDR3 reads TGTGCCAGCAGGACGTCACAGGGGGATACGCAGTATTTT.

This rearrangement joins TRBV19 to TRBJ1-5; weak D call: TRBD1 (5 bases). The CDR3 has 16 residues. V lost 3 bases and J 3 bases, leaving 15 bases between the germline ends. The V gene's germline CDR1 is LNHDA and CDR2 SQIVND (reference sequence). As DNA, the CDR3 is TGTGCCAGTAGTATTGCGGGGGATAAGTTCAATCAGCCCCAGCATTTT. This translates into CASSIAGDKFNQPQHF.

The chain combines TRBV7-9 with TRBJ1-1; D is unresolved. Germline-derived CDR1 and CDR2 are SEHNR and FQNEAQ (reference sequence). The CDR3 covers 15 residues. V shed 0 bases and J shed 0 bases, with 8 bases lying between them. The CDR3 reads CASSLATGVNTEAFF. Here the CDR3 DNA reads TGTGCCAGCAGCTTAGCGACGGGAGTGAACACTGAAGCTTTCTTT.

The chain recombines TRBV5-1 with TRBJ1-1, with D possibly being TRBD1 (5 bases). V lost 2 bases to trimming and J lost 4 bases, with 18 bases between them. Germline-derived CDR1 and CDR2 are SGHRS and YFSETQ. The CDR3 has 16 amino acids. The CDR3 DNA is TGCGCCAGCAGCTTAACGGCAGGGTCTCTCGTCACTGAAGCTTTCTTT. This codes for CASSLTAGSLVTEAFF.